This T cell receptor (beta chain) was sequenced during a study of blood T cell repertoires in COVID-19. Study background: Donors in the United States, Italy and Spain gave samples during acute or convalescent COVID-19. PBMCs, B-cell-depleted T cells, or T cells were the source of the cDNA or gDNA that made up the material.

Germline V CDR1 and CDR2: SGHTA, FQGNSA. The CDR3 runs 15 residues. V was trimmed by 5 bases and J by 5 bases, leaving 17 bases between them. This clone was found once. TCRdb keeps only in-frame clones here, not all; method: immunoSEQ multiplex PCR. This repertoire shows 200,000 to 300,000 clones, approximately 84% found once; its top ten account for about 2%. Material: peripheral blood. The V gene is TRBV7-2, the J gene TRBJ2-3, with D unclear. This sequence was found in a woman older than 75 with acute or convalescent COVID-19. The DNA of the CDR3 is TGTGCCAGCAGCGCACCTGGCAGGTTGGAAGATACGCAGTATTTT. It specifies CASSAPGRLEDTQYF.